The 19 T cell receptor beta chains reported below all come from one sample, sequenced in a study of siplizumab effects on memory and regulatory T cells. Method: immunoSEQ multiplex PCR; TCRdb's copy keeps in-frame clones and lacks some. The sample carries approximately 40,000 clones, 89% recorded once. Sequencing input: naive CD4+ T cells sorted from blood. The receptor set was obtained from a human donor in good health.

The rearrangement joins TRBV18 to TRBJ2-7; D may be TRBD1 (5 bases). Trimming shortened V by 2 bases and J by 4 bases, and 9 bases separated the two germline ends. The germline V gene encodes CDR1 KGHSH and CDR2 LQKENI. CDR3 length: 13 amino acids. CDR3 loop: CASSPSTAYEQYF. CDR3 DNA: TGTGCCAGCTCACCATCGACAGCGTACGAGCAGTACTTC. The whole variable domain, filled in from reference TRBV18 and TRBJ2-7, reads NAGVMQNPRHLVRRRGQEARLRCSPMKGHSHVYWYRQLPEEGLKFMVYLQKENIIDESGMPKERFSAEFPKEGPSILRIQQVVRGDSAAYFCASSPSTAYEQYFGPGTRLTVT.

This rearrangement joins TRBV18 to TRBJ1-1, with TRBD1 identical over 12 bases. Germline CDR1 reads KGHSH; CDR2 reads LQKENI. The CDR3 covers 17 residues. Losses at the gene ends were 3 bases for V and 4 bases for J; bases not matched to a gene: 9. CDR3 nucleotide sequence: TGTGCCAGCTCACCTTGGGACAGGGGGCTGGTCTCCACTGAAGCTTTCTTT. Translated, it gives CASSPWDRGLVSTEAFF.

The chain combines TRBV2 with TRBJ1-4, with 9 nucleotides matching TRBD1. V trimming: 5 bases; J trimming: 8 bases; junction bases outside the gene matches: 9. The germline V gene encodes CDR1 SNHLY and CDR2 FYNNEI. The CDR3 consists of 15 residues. CDR3 DNA: TGTGCCAGCAGTCCTCGACAGGGGGATAGGGAAAAACTGTTTTTT. It is translated as CASSPRQGDREKLFF.

This sequence joins TRBV19 and TRBJ1-5; unclear D gene. CDR3 length: 14 residues. Per the germline V gene, CDR1 is LNHDA and CDR2 is SQIVND (reference sequence). V shed 8 bases and J shed 2 bases, with 13 bases lying between them. The CDR3: CASGLVVGNQPQHF. The CDR3 DNA reads as TGTGCCAGTGGTTTGGTAGTCGGCAATCAGCCCCAGCATTTT. The variable domain in full, completed from reference TRBV19 and TRBJ1-5, reads DGGITQSPKYLFRKEGQNVTLSCEQNLNHDAMYWYRQDPGQGLRLIYYSQIVNDFQKGDIAEGYSVSREKKESFPLTVTSAQKNPTAFYLCASGLVVGNQPQHFGDGTRLSIL.

V usage is TRBV25-1 and J usage is TRBJ2-5; TRBD2 aligns across 12 bases. CDR3 length: 14 amino acids. Germline trimming cut 4 bases from V and 4 bases from J; bases unmatched to any gene: 1. Germline V gene lookup returns CDR1 MGHDK and CDR2 SYGVNS. CDR3 region: CASSVGLAGETQYF. CDR3 sequence (DNA): TGTGCCAGCAGTGTGGGACTAGCGGGAGAGACCCAGTACTTC. Variable domain in full (rest from reference TRBV25-1 and TRBJ2-5): EADIYQTPRYLVIGTGKKITLECSQTMGHDKMYWYQQDPGMELHLIHYSYGVNSTEKGDLSSESTVSRIRTEHFPLTLESARPSHTSQYLCASSVGLAGETQYFGPGTRLLVL.

The chain joins TRBV29-1 to TRBJ2-7; D unclear. V lost 2 bases, J lost 0 bases, and 5 bases lay in between. This CDR3 is built from 12 residues. Germline loops: CDR1 SQVTM, CDR2 ANQGSEA. The DNA for the CDR3 is TGCAGCGTTGAAAAGAGCTCCTACGAGCAGTACTTC. Protein sequence: CSVEKSSYEQYF.

V is TRBV28 and J is TRBJ2-7, with TRBD2 identical over 8 bases. Germline V gene data show CDR1 as MDHEN and CDR2 as SYDVKM. The CDR3 extends over 14 amino acids. V gave up 5 bases and J gave up 3 bases; unmatched junction bases: 6. The chain's CDR3 is CASSPSGTSYEQYF. The CDR3 DNA reads as TGTGCCAGCAGTCCGTCGGGGACTAGCTACGAGCAGTACTTC. Filled out from reference TRBV28 and TRBJ2-7, the complete variable domain reads DVKVTQSSRYLVKRTGEKVFLECVQDMDHENMFWYRQDPGLGLRLIYFSYDVKMKEKGDIPEGYSVSREKKERFSLILESASTNQTSMYLCASSPSGTSYEQYFGPGTRLTVT.

This clone was recorded only once. This rearrangement joins TRBV29-1 to TRBJ1-1; D is undetermined. V was shortened by 1 base and J by 5 bases, with 14 bases between the two germline ends. The CDR3 length is 14 residues. Germline V gene sequence: CDR1 SQVTM, CDR2 ANQGSEA. The CDR3 coding sequence is TGCAGCGTTGAAGCCGTCGCCCGGGGTACTGAAGCTTTCTTT. Encoded protein: CSVEAVARGTEAFF.

The chain carries TRBV5-1 and TRBJ2-7; 10 bases are a match to TRBD1. V dropped 2 bases and J dropped 7; count of bases not matched to a gene: 6. The CDR3 is 14 residues long. Germline loops: CDR1 SGHRS, CDR2 YFSETQ. The CDR3 sequence: CASSLPGQGGEQYF. The CDR3 coding sequence is TGCGCCAGCAGCTTACCCGGACAGGGGGGGGAGCAGTACTTC.

This chain uses TRBV5-1 with TRBJ2-7; D might be TRBD2 (5 bases). Germline V gene sequence: CDR1 SGHRS, CDR2 YFSETQ. The CDR3 covers 14 residues. Between the trimmed V and J ends, which lost 0 bases and 2 bases, there was a span of 9 bases. CDR3 sequence reads: CASSLVPGTYEQYF. The CDR3 DNA sequence: TGCGCCAGCAGCTTGGTCCCGGGGACCTACGAGCAGTACTTC.

This chain joins TRBV18 and TRBJ2-7; unclear D gene. The CDR3 extends over 14 amino acids. The ends were cut back, 5 bases at V and 2 bases at J, with 13 bases in the middle. In germline, CDR1 is KGHSH, CDR2 LQKENI. Here the CDR3 reads CASSTGNLPYEQYF. CDR3 in DNA: TGTGCCAGCTCAACGGGCAACCTACCCTACGAGCAGTACTTC.

The chain employs TRBV7-9 and TRBJ2-1; 8 bases agree with TRBD2. The CDR3 has 13 residues. Germline values: CDR1 SEHNR, CDR2 FQNEAQ (reference sequence). With V trimmed by 5 bases and J by 14 bases, 11 bases remained unmatched. The CDR3 DNA reads as TGTGCCAGCAGCCTTCTCTTAGCGGGATGGAAGTTCTTC. It translates to CASSLLLAGWKFF. Together with reference TRBV7-9 and TRBJ2-1, the CDR3 gives the full variable domain: DTGVSQNPRHKITKRGQNVTFRCDPISEHNRLYWYRQTLGQGPEFLTYFQNEAQLEKSRLLSDRFSAERPKGSFSTLEIQRTEQGDSAMYLCASSLLLAGWKFFGPGTRLTVL.

The chain recombines TRBV18 with TRBJ2-5, with TRBD1 identical over 8 bases. This CDR3 comprises 15 residues. J gave up 4 bases and V 8 bases, and 12 bases lay outside the gene matches. Germline assignment: CDR1 KGHSH and CDR2 LQKENI. For the CDR3, the DNA is TGTGCCAGCCGTCCCTCCTCAACAGGGGGAGAGACCCAGTACTTC. Encoded protein: CASRPSSTGGETQYF. Full variable domain (outside the CDR3, taken from reference TRBV18 and TRBJ2-5): NAGVMQNPRHLVRRRGQEARLRCSPMKGHSHVYWYRQLPEEGLKFMVYLQKENIIDESGMPKERFSAEFPKEGPSILRIQQVVRGDSAAYFCASRPSSTGGETQYFGPGTRLLVL.

This chain links TRBV7-2 with TRBJ2-1; D is unclear. Per germline, CDR1 SGHTA and CDR2 FQGNSA. This CDR3 is 12 amino acids long. Between the trimmed V and J ends, which lost 1 base and 8 bases, there was a span of 6 bases. CDR3 nucleotides: TGTGCCAGCAGCTTAGGAAAGTATGAGCAGTTCTTC. As protein: CASSLGKYEQFF.

The J gene is TRBJ1-1, the V gene TRBV27, with TRBD1 matching over 7 bases. Germline CDR1 is MNHEY and CDR2 is SMNVEV (reference sequence). The CDR3 is made up of 13 amino acids. With 6 bases clipped from V and 6 bases from J, the junction kept 7 bases outside the gene matches. CDR3 amino acids: CASRRDSPAEAFF. DNA for the CDR3: TGTGCCAGCAGAAGGGACAGTCCCGCTGAAGCTTTCTTT.

The chain recombines TRBV7-2 with TRBJ2-2; 8 bases line up with TRBD2. CDR1 and CDR2 from the germline V gene are SGHTA and FQGNSA. V gave up 6 bases and J gave up 0 bases; unmatched junction bases: 3. This CDR3 region has 15 residues. For the CDR3, the DNA is TGTGCCAGCAGGCTAGCGGGCTCGAACACCGGGGAGCTGTTTTTT. Translating it yields CASRLAGSNTGELFF.

The chain employs TRBV18 and TRBJ2-5; TRBD1 agrees at 7 bases. The CDR3 covers 15 residues. Germline CDR1 KGHSH, CDR2 LQKENI. The ends lost 6 bases at V and 6 bases at J; junction bases unmatched: 13. The CDR3 sequence is CASSLPGQRAQTQYF. The CDR3 DNA reads as TGTGCCAGCTCCCTCCCGGGACAGCGCGCGCAGACCCAGTACTTC.

This sequence joins TRBV5-6 and TRBJ2-2, with 8 bases that match TRBD2. The CDR3 runs to 17 residues. V lost 4 bases to trimming and J lost 6 bases; unmatched junction nucleotides: 14. Germline V CDR1 and CDR2: SGHDT, YYEEEE. The CDR3 DNA follows: TGTGCCAGCAGCCCAAGGACTAGCCGTACTTGGGCCGGGGAGCTGTTTTTT. It translates to CASSPRTSRTWAGELFF.

This clone has a single count. The V and J genes are TRBV11-2 and TRBJ1-3, with TRBD1 as a possible D gene (5 bases). CDR3 length: 13 residues. The germline CDR1 and CDR2 sequences are SGHAT and FQNNGV. Trimming removed 6 bases at V and 5 bases at J, with 11 bases between. The chain's CDR3 is CASSSDSRNTIYF. The CDR3 DNA reads TGTGCCAGCAGTTCTGACAGTCGAAACACCATATATTTT.